The 22 T cell receptor beta chains in this list originate from one sample, sequenced in a study of T cells in Graves' hyperthyroidism and ophthalmopathy. It was RNA transcripts that yielded the amplified TCR beta CDR3 regions. The HTBI primer set served for first-round RT-PCR of the TCR CDR3. TCRdb independently ran MiXCR on the multiplex PCR reads; one entry per CDR3 protein. The sample includes approximately 600,000 distinct CDR3 sequences, roughly 15% of them seen just once. The specimen was blood. These receptors were obtained from a woman in her twenties or thirties with Graves' hyperthyroidism.

In this sample, this clonotype turned up many times. This rearrangement joins TRBV15 to TRBJ2-3; 7 nucleotides agree with TRBD1. Trimming took 7 bases from V and 4 from J; bases not matched to a gene: 11. CDR1 and CDR2 from the germline V gene are LNHNV and YYDKDF (reference sequence). The CDR3 consists of 15 residues. The CDR3 bases are TGTGCCACCAAAACCGCAGGCACAGGGGCAGATACGCAGTATTTT. Translating gives CATKTAGTGADTQYF.

At least ten counts were recorded for this clonotype. The genes are TRBV20-1 and TRBJ2-7; D could derive from TRBD1 or TRBD2 (5 bases each). CDR3 length equals 15 residues. Trimming pared 6 bases from V and 0 bases from J, leaving 18 bases between. Looked up from germline, CDR1 is DFQATT and CDR2 is SNEGSKA (reference sequence). CDR3 nucleotides: TGCAGTGCCCTACCGTGGGGGACGGGCTCCTACGAGCAGTACTTC. This codes for CSALPWGTGSYEQYF.

This clonotype has ten or more counts. The CDR3 DNA sequence: TGTGCCAGCAGTTGGGGGCGGGATACGCAGTATTTT. Amino acid sequence: CASSWGRDTQYF. V is TRBV12-3 or TRBV12-4 and J is TRBJ2-3, with D perhaps TRBD1 (6 bases). This CDR3 contains 12 residues. V was trimmed by 4 bases and J by 6 bases, leaving 8 bases between them.

This clonotype was recorded a few times. The chain carries TRBV12-5 and TRBJ2-5; a possible D gene is TRBD1 (7 bases). Trimming left V 5 bases short and J 5 bases short, with 21 bases between. Germline assignment: CDR1 LGHNT and CDR2 FRNRAP. The CDR3 loop spans 16 amino acids. The CDR3, as DNA: TGTGCTAGTGGTCCGGGGGCTACAGGGGCCTGGGAGACCCAGTACTTC. Protein: CASGPGATGAWETQYF. Full variable domain (missing parts from reference TRBV12-5 and TRBJ2-5): DARVTQTPRHKVTEMGQEVTMRCQPILGHNTVFWYRQTMMQGLELLAYFRNRAPLDDSGMPKDRFSAEMPDATLATLKIQPSEPRDSAVYFCASGPGATGAWETQYFGPGTRLLVL.

This clonotype showed up many times. The chain links TRBV27 to TRBJ2-7, with TRBD2 as a possible D gene (6 bases). The CDR3 is 13 amino acids. V lost 6 bases, J lost 1 base, and 10 bases lay in between. CDR1 and CDR2 (germline): MNHEY, SMNVEV (reference sequence). CDR3 bases: TGTGCCAGCAGGCGGGACCGTTCCTACGAGCAGTACTTC. Translating gives CASRRDRSYEQYF.

The gene calls are TRBV19 and TRBJ2-1; D ambiguous. Germline V gene sequence: CDR1 LNHDA, CDR2 SQIVND (reference sequence). The CDR3 consists of 14 residues. V lost 4 bases, J lost 2 bases, and 9 bases lay in between. The CDR3 DNA reads TGTGCCAGTAGTACGTTCGGGCCCTACAATGAGCAGTTCTTC. Translated, it gives CASSTFGPYNEQFF.

There are a few counts of this clonotype. The chain recombines TRBV20-1 with TRBJ2-1, with D maybe TRBD2 (6 bases). V lost 6 bases to trimming and J lost 9 bases, with 21 bases between them. The CDR3 extends over 14 amino acids. Germline-derived CDR1 and CDR2 are DFQATT and SNEGSKA (reference sequence). DNA of the CDR3: TGCAGTGCCACAACTATGACGGGAGCAATTGAGCAGTTCTTC. This gives the protein CSATTMTGAIEQFF.

This rearrangement joins TRBV9 to TRBJ2-7; perhaps TRBD1 as D (6 bases). CDR3 length: 13 amino acids. From germline, CDR1 is SGDLS and CDR2 YYNGEE. Trimming cost V 0 bases and J 6 bases, with 10 bases left between them. The CDR3 loop is CASSVDRVSEQYF. CDR3 nucleotide sequence: TGTGCCAGCAGCGTAGACAGGGTCTCCGAGCAGTACTTC.

The sample holds many counts of this clonotype. V usage is TRBV12-3 or TRBV12-4 and J usage is TRBJ2-3; a possible D gene is TRBD1 (5 bases). This CDR3 is built from 13 residues. Trimming removed 5 bases from V and 9 bases from J, with 15 bases in between. This CDR3 reads CASSPLRGETQYF. For the CDR3, the DNA is TGTGCCAGCAGTCCCCTAAGGGGCGAAACGCAGTATTTT.

In this sample, this clonotype turned up many times. This chain links TRBV20-1 with TRBJ1-5, with 10 bases matching TRBD1. Trimming took 6 bases from V and 5 from J; bases not matched to a gene: 4. Looked up from germline, CDR1 is DFQATT and CDR2 is SNEGSKA (reference sequence). The CDR3 extends over 13 amino acids. The CDR3, as DNA: TGCAGTGCCCTTGGGACAGGGGATCAGCCCCAGCATTTT. This gives the protein CSALGTGDQPQHF.

This clonotype showed up just a few times. The gene calls are TRBV6-5 and TRBJ2-7; 9 bases are a match to TRBD2. CDR3 length: 16 amino acids. Germline V CDR1 and CDR2: MNHEY, SVGAGI. J gave up 0 bases and V 0 bases, and 3 bases lay outside the gene matches. CDR3 coding DNA: TGTGCCAGCAGTTACTCGGCGGGGGGGGCCTCCTACGAGCAGTACTTC. As protein: CASSYSAGGASYEQYF.

This clonotype was seen many times. For the CDR3, the DNA is TGTGCCAGCAGTGAAGGTCCGGGACAGGGCTATGGCTACACCTTC. It encodes CASSEGPGQGYGYTF. The V gene is TRBV6-1, the J gene TRBJ1-2, with 9 bases lining up with TRBD1. Germline V gene data show CDR1 as MNHNS and CDR2 as SASEGT. The ends lost 1 base at V and 4 bases at J; junction bases unmatched: 4. The CDR3 is 15 residues long.

J is TRBJ2-5 and V is TRBV12-3 or TRBV12-4; D is possibly TRBD2 (6 bases). The CDR3 runs to 20 residues. V shed 4 bases and J shed 4 bases, with 31 bases lying between them. CDR3 in DNA: TGTGCCAGCAGTTCTAGCGCTGTTCAACTTTTCTTTAATTGGGTAGAGACCCAGTACTTC. The encoded protein is CASSSSAVQLFFNWVETQYF.

This clonotype has a count of ten or more. This chain joins TRBV24-1 and TRBJ2-7; no clear D. V lost 7 bases, J lost 0 bases, and 9 bases lay in between. This CDR3 region has 13 residues. Germline V gene data show CDR1 as KGHDR and CDR2 as SFDVKD. CDR3 region: CATSSSGSYEQYF. Written as DNA, the CDR3 is TGTGCCACCAGCTCCTCTGGCTCCTACGAGCAGTACTTC.

This clonotype was counted at least ten times. The genes are TRBV7-2 and TRBJ1-1; D perhaps matches TRBD1 (5 bases). V was clipped by 6 bases and J by 1 base, with 9 bases between them. Germline assignment: CDR1 SGHTA and CDR2 FQGNSA. The CDR3 length is 13 residues. For the CDR3, the DNA is TGTGCCAGCAGACGGACACCGAACACTGAAGCTTTCTTT. Amino acid sequence: CASRRTPNTEAFF.

The genes are TRBV20-1 and TRBJ2-1, with TRBD2 identical over 16 bases. The germline CDR1 and CDR2 sequences are DFQATT and SNEGSKA (reference sequence). Trimming took 3 bases from V and 0 from J; bases not matched to a gene: 2. There are 17 residues in the CDR3. The CDR3 region is CSARGLAGGYSYNEQFF. CDR3 in DNA: TGCAGTGCTAGGGGACTAGCGGGAGGGTACTCCTACAATGAGCAGTTCTTC.

This clonotype appeared many times. The V gene is TRBV7-2, the J gene TRBJ2-7; the D gene is possibly TRBD2 (5 bases). Looked up from germline, CDR1 is SGHTA and CDR2 is FQGNSA. The CDR3 is 12 residues long. The ends were cut back, 4 bases at V and 3 bases at J, with 7 bases in the middle. Written as DNA, the CDR3 is TGTGCCAGCAGCTCGGACTTCTACGAGCAGTACTTC. Translation: CASSSDFYEQYF.

V gene TRBV4-3 combines with J gene TRBJ1-2; the match to TRBD1 covers 7 bases. J lost 4 bases, V lost 4 bases, and 9 bases had no gene match. CDR1 and CDR2 (germline): LGHNA, YSLEER. CDR3 length: 15 amino acids. The CDR3 bases are TGCGCCAGCAGCCGATCCGGACAGGAGAGCTATGGCTACACCTTC. Amino acid sequence: CASSRSGQESYGYTF.

The chain links TRBV6-6 to TRBJ1-1; D uncertain. Germline lookup yields CDR1 MNHNY and CDR2 SVGAGI (reference sequence). The length of the CDR3 is 15 residues. Trimming removed 0 bases from V and 4 bases from J, with 12 bases in between. The chain's CDR3 is CASSYSAHSFTEAFF. The CDR3 region has the DNA TGTGCCAGCAGTTACTCAGCTCACTCGTTCACTGAAGCTTTCTTT.

This clonotype occurred many times. This chain connects TRBV28 to TRBJ1-5, with TRBD1 as a possible D gene (6 bases). CDR3 length equals 12 residues. The V end was cut by 4 bases, the J end by 7 bases, with 8 bases between. CDR1 MDHEN and CDR2 SYDVKM come from the germline V gene. The CDR3 nucleotides are TGTGCCAGCAGTTCAGGGGTGCAGCCCCAGCATTTT. It codes for CASSSGVQPQHF. The whole variable domain, remainder taken from reference TRBV28 and TRBJ1-5, is DVKVTQSSRYLVKRTGEKVFLECVQDMDHENMFWYRQDPGLGLRLIYFSYDVKMKEKGDIPEGYSVSREKKERFSLILESASTNQTSMYLCASSSGVQPQHFGDGTRLSIL.

The rearrangement links TRBV5-8 to TRBJ2-5, with TRBD2 matching 9 bases. Trimming removed 3 bases from V and 5 bases from J; junction bases left unmatched: 5. The CDR3 sequence is 14 residues long. CDR1 is SGHTS, CDR2 YDEGEE, per germline. CDR3 region: CASSSGLAYETQYF. The CDR3 DNA reads TGTGCCAGCAGCTCCGGACTAGCGTACGAGACCCAGTACTTC.

The V call is TRBV19, the J call TRBJ2-1; D ambiguous. V lost 8 bases and J lost 8, with 13 bases in between. The CDR3 contains 12 residues. The germline CDR1 and CDR2 sequences are LNHDA and SQIVND (reference sequence). The CDR3 region has the DNA TGTGCCAGTGCGGCTACTGGCTATGAGCAGTTCTTC. It codes for CASAATGYEQFF.